This is a list of T cell receptor beta chains from one sample in a study of graft-versus-host responses after intestinal transplantation. The data were produced by immunoSEQ multiplex PCR, yet TCRdb's version contains in-frame clones alone and is incomplete. The table shows 90,000 to 150,000 clones, with 80% to 95% occurring only once. The antigens of these receptors remain unknown. The source was unstimulated CD4+ T cells sorted from spleen or lymph node cells, collected before intestinal transplant. These receptors were collected from a human donor who received an intestinal transplant. The CDR3 runs from the conserved cysteine through the conserved F or W. D genes are given only for firm matches. Size is omitted from some rows. Given values are once, few, many or a class for expanded clones.

NA | 13 | TRBJ1-1 | TRBV29-1 | NA | TGCAGCGTTGAGGACAGCCTGAACACTGAAGCTTTCTTT | CSVEDSLNTEAFF
NA | 15 | TRBJ2-1 | TRBV5-1 | TRBD2 | TGCGCCAGCAGCTTTAGCGGGAGCTCCTACAATGAGCAGTTCTTC | CASSFSGSSYNEQFF
NA | 15 | TRBJ2-1 | TRBV5-1 | NA | TGCGCCAGCAGCCTCGGTTCTGTGGCAGTTCGAGAGCAGTTCTTC | CASSLGSVAVREQFF
NA | 13 | TRBJ2-7 | TRBV11-2 | NA | TGTGCCAGCAGCTTAGGTGGGCTGGGCGAGCAGTACTTC | CASSLGGLGEQYF
NA | 11 | TRBJ2-2 | TRBV30 | NA | TGTGCCTGGAGTGACCAGAGGGAGCTGTTTTTT | CAWSDQRELFF
NA | 15 | TRBJ2-5 | TRBV30 | NA | TGTGCCTGGAGTCGGGGAGGCCAACGGGGGGAGACCCAGTACTTC | CAWSRGGQRGETQYF
once | 18 | TRBJ2-7 | TRBV7-2 | TRBD2 | TGTGCCAGCAGCTTACAAACATCAACTAGCGGCTTCTCCTACGAGCAGTACTTC | CASSLQTSTSGFSYEQYF
NA | 13 | TRBJ2-1 | TRBV29-1 | NA | TGCAGCGTTGAAACCCAGGGGGGACAAGGGCAGTTCTTC | CSVETQGGQGQFF
NA | 11 | TRBJ1-1 | TRBV28 | NA | TGTGCCAGCGCCGGGGGCACTGAAGCTTTCTTT | CASAGGTEAFF
NA | 15 | TRBJ2-7 | TRBV10-3 | NA | TGTGCCATCAGTGGTTCAACGGGCCGCTCCTACGAGCAGTACTTC | CAISGSTGRSYEQYF
NA | 16 | TRBJ2-5 | TRBV5-1 | TRBD1 | TGCGCCAGCAGCTCTGGATCGACAGGGGGACAAGAGACCCAGTACTTC | CASSSGSTGGQETQYF
few | 15 | TRBJ2-7 | TRBV6-5 | NA | TGTGCCAGCAGTTACCGTCCCGACTGGAGCTACGAGCAGTACTTC | CASSYRPDWSYEQYF
NA | 15 | TRBJ2-3 | TRBV11-2 | NA | TGTGCCAGCAGCTTAGGCGACTTTAGCACAGATACGCAGTATTTT | CASSLGDFSTDTQYF
NA | 14 | TRBJ2-2 | TRBV25-1 | NA | TGTGCCAGCAATAGCGGAGCGCCCACCGGGGAGCTGTTTTTT | CASNSGAPTGELFF
NA | 14 | TRBJ1-1 | TRBV11-2 | TRBD1 | TGTGCCAGCAGCTGGGACAGGGGGAACACTGAAGCTTTCTTT | CASSWDRGNTEAFF
once | 14 | TRBJ2-1 | TRBV5-1 | NA | TGCGCCAGCAGCTTGGCTAGATCTAACGATGAGCAGTTCTTC | CASSLARSNDEQFF
NA | 14 | TRBJ1-2 | TRBV6-1 | TRBD1 | TGTGCCAGCAGTTCCGACAGGGGGGTTGGTGGCTACACCTTC | CASSSDRGVGGYTF
NA | 14 | TRBJ2-2 | TRBV5-1 | NA | TGCGCCAGCAGCTCGGGAGCGAACACCGGGGAGCTGTTTTTT | CASSSGANTGELFF
NA | 15 | TRBJ2-2 | TRBV2 | NA | TGTGCCAGCCACCGAACAACAGGGATTAGCGGGGAGCTGTTTTTT | CASHRTTGISGELFF
NA | 16 | TRBJ2-5 | TRBV7-7 | NA | TGTGCTAGCAGCTTAGGGGCAGGGCACTCCCAAGAGACCCAGTACTTC | CASSLGAGHSQETQYF
NA | 15 | TRBJ1-5 | TRBV2 | TRBD1 | TGTGCCAGCAGTGACCAAACAGGGGTGCATCAGCCCCAGCATTTT | CASSDQTGVHQPQHF
NA | 13 | TRBJ2-5 | TRBV7-2 | NA | TGTGCCAGCAACTTAGGACACCAAGAGACCCAGTACTTC | CASNLGHQETQYF
NA | 13 | TRBJ2-7 | TRBV7-8 | NA | TGTGCCAGCAGCCCCAGACCCGCGGACGAGCAGTACTTC | CASSPRPADEQYF
NA | 13 | TRBJ1-2 | TRBV6-5 | NA | TGTGCCAGCAGGCCTGGGGCTAACTATGGCTACACCTTC | CASRPGANYGYTF
NA | 15 | TRBJ2-3 | TRBV9 | NA | TGTGCCAGCAGCGTAGCGACGACTTACACAGATACGCAGTATTTT | CASSVATTYTDTQYF
NA | 16 | TRBJ1-3 | TRBV5-6 | TRBD1 | TGTGCCAGCAGCCGCTACGACAGGGGACTTGGAAACACCATATATTTT | CASSRYDRGLGNTIYF
NA | 18 | TRBJ2-1 | TRBV7-2 | TRBD2 | TGTGCCAGCAGCTTAGTCTCACTAGCGTTTTCCTCCTACAATGAGCAGTTCTTC | CASSLVSLAFSSYNEQFF
once | 20 | TRBJ2-3 | TRBV9 | NA | TGTGCCAGCAGCGTAGGTAGTAGCGGCCACCGGGTAAGGGGCACAGATACGCAGTATTTT | CASSVGSSGHRVRGTDTQYF
once | 18 | TRBJ2-1 | TRBV15 | NA | TGTGCCACCAGCACATCCGGGACTGCGTTTTTTTTCTACAATGAGCAGTTCTTC | CATSTSGTAFFFYNEQFF
NA | 14 | TRBJ2-2 | TRBV11-3 | NA | TGTGCCAGCAGCTTAGATCAGGTCACCGGGGAGCTGTTTTTT | CASSLDQVTGELFF